The rows below give T cell receptor beta chains drawn from one sample of a study of T-cell memory formation after mild COVID-19. TCRdb reprocessed the 5' RACE reads via MiXCR and lists one record per CDR3 protein. The sample has about 340,000 distinct CDR3 sequences, around 20% seen once. The source material was PBMCs or a T cell subset sorted from them (not recorded which). All receptors come from an adult woman who had mild COVID-19 (a few samples of this study predate the infection). Cell type and time point are not known. Each CDR3 is given with its conserved first and last residue. A D gene is named only where the DNA matches it firmly. Clone size, where shown, is once, few, many, or a class for clones that have expanded.

clone size	J gene	V gene	D gene	CDR3 DNA	CDR3 protein
many	TRBJ2-4	TRBV24-1	TRBD2	TGTGCCACCAGTGATGTAGCGGGAGGCGACATTCAGTACTTC	CATSDVAGGDIQYF
few	TRBJ2-7	TRBV7-9	NA	TGTGCCAGCAGCTTAGTAGTAGCGGACGAGCAGTACTTC	CASSLVVADEQYF
NA	TRBJ2-1	TRBV12-3/TRBV12-4	NA	TGTGCCAGCAGCCCTAGACAGGCCTCCTACAATGAGCAGTTCTTC	CASSPRQASYNEQFF
NA	TRBJ2-3	TRBV24-1	TRBD2	TGTGCCACCAGTGATTTAAGAACTAGCGGAGACACCACAGATACGCAGTATTTT	CATSDLRTSGDTTDTQYF
few	TRBJ2-5	TRBV9	TRBD1	TGTGCCAGCAGCGTAGACGACAGGGGGCTAGAGACCCAGTACTTC	CASSVDDRGLETQYF
NA	TRBJ2-1	TRBV7-9	TRBD1	TGTGCCAGCAGCTTCCTCCAGGGGGCAGTCTACAATGAGCAGTTCTTC	CASSFLQGAVYNEQFF
NA	TRBJ2-1	TRBV5-1	NA	TGCGCCAGCAGAGGGGACGGCTCCTACAATGAGCAGTTCTTC	CASRGDGSYNEQFF
NA	TRBJ1-1	TRBV2	NA	TGTGCCAGCAGTGCTCGACCGAACACTGAAGCTTTCTTT	CASSARPNTEAFF
NA	TRBJ1-5	TRBV7-9	NA	TGTGCCAGCAGCTTAGGGGGGGCGAGTCAGCCCCAGCATTTT	CASSLGGASQPQHF
NA	TRBJ1-1	TRBV7-6	NA	TGTGCCAGCAGCTTCTGGGTGCGCACTGAAGCTTTCTTT	CASSFWVRTEAFF
NA	TRBJ1-2	TRBV5-1	NA	TGCGCCAGCAGCTTGGACGGCCGCCGGGGTGGCTACACCTTC	CASSLDGRRGGYTF
NA	TRBJ2-3	TRBV29-1	TRBD2	TGCAGCGTTGAAGATCGTAGGACTAGGCGAAATACGCAGTATTTT	CSVEDRRTRRNTQYF
few	TRBJ2-7	TRBV3-1	NA	TGTGCCAGCAGCCAACCAAGGGTATACGGATCCACCTACGAGCAGTACTTC	CASSQPRVYGSTYEQYF
many	TRBJ2-7	TRBV20-1	TRBD1	TGCAGTGCTAGGTCAGACAGGGGCGGGCTGGAGCAGTACTTC	CSARSDRGGLEQYF
NA	TRBJ2-7	TRBV29-1	TRBD2	TGCAGCGTTGAGACTAGCGGGAATACAGCCTACGAGCAGTACTTC	CSVETSGNTAYEQYF
NA	TRBJ2-6	TRBV24-1	TRBD1	TGTGCCACCAGTGATGAAACAGGGGCCGGGGCCAACGTCCTGACTTTC	CATSDETGAGANVLTF
many	TRBJ2-2	TRBV6-2/TRBV6-3	NA	TGTGCCAGCAGTTACTCGAGCCCCGGGGAGCTGTTTTTT	CASSYSSPGELFF
few	TRBJ2-2	TRBV6-6	TRBD2	TGTGCCAACCAAGCGGGAGGTGGGGCCGGGGAGCTGTTTTTT	CANQAGGGAGELFF
many	TRBJ2-7	TRBV3-1	NA	TGTGCCAGCAGCCAAGCTGGGGGGACACAGTACTTC	CASSQAGGTQYF
NA	TRBJ2-7	TRBV7-2	NA	TGTGCCAGCAGCTTAAGCCATTACGAGCAGTACTTC	CASSLSHYEQYF
NA	TRBJ2-4	TRBV15	TRBD1	TGTGCCACCAGCAGACAGGGACAGCTAGCCAAAAACATTCAGTACTTC	CATSRQGQLAKNIQYF
many	TRBJ2-5	TRBV20-1	NA	TGCAGTGCTAGAGTCGGGCCTCAAGAGACCCAGTACTTC	CSARVGPQETQYF
NA	TRBJ2-7	TRBV14	TRBD1	TGTGCCAGCAGCCTAGTGGGACAGGGGGTCTCCTACGAGCAGTACTTC	CASSLVGQGVSYEQYF
few	TRBJ1-1	TRBV27	NA	TGTGCCAGCAGAGTATTGGGGTTGAACACTGAAGCTTTCTTT	CASRVLGLNTEAFF
NA	TRBJ1-1	TRBV29-1	NA	TGCAGCGTTGTACGGGTTACAGCGGGAGCTTTCTTT	CSVVRVTAGAFF
NA	TRBJ2-3	TRBV7-6	NA	TGTGCCAGCAGCTTAGCCCAGCGAGTTCATACGCAGTATTTT	CASSLAQRVHTQYF
few	TRBJ2-5	TRBV5-1	TRBD1	TGCGCCAGCAGCTTGGGCCTCAGTGTGGGACAGGGGCAAGAGACCCAGTACTTC	CASSLGLSVGQGQETQYF
NA	TRBJ2-6	TRBV7-6	TRBD1	TGTGCCAGCAGCCCAGGGGGCAATGGGGCCAACGTCCTGACTTTC	CASSPGGNGANVLTF
NA	TRBJ2-3	TRBV30	TRBD2	TGTGCCTGGAGTGTAACACGGACTAGCGGGAGCACAGATACGCAGTATTTT	CAWSVTRTSGSTDTQYF
few	TRBJ2-2	TRBV5-1	NA	TGCGCCAGCAGCTTAACCGGGACAACGATACTAACGACCGGGGAGCTGTTTTTT	CASSLTGTTILTTGELFF
few	TRBJ2-6	TRBV3-1	NA	TGTGCCAGCAGCCTCGGGGTATGGCGGCAGATCTCTGGGGCCAACGTCCTGACTTTC	CASSLGVWRQISGANVLTF
NA	TRBJ1-2	TRBV24-1	NA	TGTGCCACCAGTGACGCTTTGGCGGGCCCGGAAAAGAGGCCGTATGGCTACACCTTC	CATSDALAGPEKRPYGYTF
NA	TRBJ2-5	TRBV7-8	NA	TGTGCCAGCAGCTGGGGGGGGCAGTCGGAGACCCAGTACTTC	CASSWGGQSETQYF
few	TRBJ1-2	TRBV15	NA	TGTGCCACCAGCAGAGGTACAGGGAACTATGGCTACACCTTC	CATSRGTGNYGYTF
NA	TRBJ2-7	TRBV19	NA	TGTGCCAGTAGTATGGGTCATCCACGAGCTCGAGGCGAGCAGTACTTC	CASSMGHPRARGEQYF
NA	TRBJ2-1	TRBV29-1	NA	TGCAGCGTTCAGCCCCCAGGTAGCAATGAGCAGTTCTTC	CSVQPPGSNEQFF
medium-sized	TRBJ2-1	TRBV12-3/TRBV12-4	TRBD2	TGTGCCAGCAGTTTGGGACTAGCGGGGGGGCCCAATGAGCAGTTCTTC	CASSLGLAGGPNEQFF